This TCR beta chain was recorded in a study of cytomegalovirus exposure and HLA in healthy donors. Whole-study findings and limits: A later analysis linked a missense DCLRE1C variant to TCR beta V- and J-gene trimming. A previous analysis found most TCR beta V segments productive roughly 90% or roughly 30% of the time. Accurate prediction of HLA-A and HLA-B alleles (for most subjects) was reportedly achieved from TCR beta sequences. The later analysis indicated that the majority of CMV-associated TCR beta chains appeared HLA-restricted.

Comment on this clone: What it binds is unknown.

Trimming cost V 0 bases and J 7 bases, with 13 bases left between them. Germline lookup yields CDR1 SGHRS and CDR2 YFSETQ. CDR3 size: 15 residues. Primers included in the PCR were 60 Vbeta and 13 Jbeta primers. TCRdb keeps only in-frame clones here, not all; method: immunoSEQ multiplex PCR. The sample yields around 120,000 clones, 65% to 85% seen once. The rearrangement uses TRBV5-1 and TRBJ1-4; D might be TRBD1 (6 bases). This clonotype was obtained from a man aged 45 to 65 in good health and CMV-seropositive. The sample consisted of PBMCs. CDR3 in amino acids: CASSLVGDIGEKLFF. CDR3 sequence (DNA): TGCGCCAGCAGCTTGGTTGGGGACATCGGTGAAAAACTGTTTTTT.